This TCR beta chain originates from a study of technical replicates of blood from a few donors. This CDR3 contains 16 residues. CDR1 is SEHNR and CDR2 is FQNEAQ in the germline V gene (reference sequence). Trimming took off 5 bases at V and 4 bases at J, with 20 bases between the two ends. Assay: immunoSEQ multiplex PCR; the TCRdb copy retains only in-frame clones and omits some. The table includes just over 95,000 clones, about 94% detected once. The rearrangement links TRBV7-9 to TRBJ2-5; TRBD2 is a possible D gene (6 bases). This TCR came from a human donor in good health. The sequencing input was T cells isolated from PBMCs. The CDR3, as DNA: TGTGCCAGCAGCCCGGGCGGGACGTTTTTCCGAGAGACCCAGTACTTC. It yields the protein CASSPGGTFFRETQYF.